This T cell receptor beta chain was observed in a study of T-cell memory formation after mild COVID-19. Study information: Clusters of TCRs were largely donor specific.

The authors produced TCR alpha and TCR beta cDNA libraries with sample barcodes and UMIs by 5'RACE using constant-segment primers. TCRdb processed the 5' RACE reads anew with MiXCR; each CDR3 protein has one entry. The sample yields 140,000 to 150,000 distinct CDR3 sequences, 6% to 7% seen once. The CDR3 consists of 14 residues. Germline CDR1 GTSNPN, CDR2 SVGIG (reference sequence). Between the trimmed V and J ends, which lost 0 bases and 2 bases, there was a span of 8 bases. Sequenced input: PBMCs or a T cell subset sorted from them (not recorded which). V and J are TRBV30 and TRBJ1-5, with D unresolved. The clonotype was recovered from an adult woman who had mild COVID-19 (a few samples of this study predate the infection). Cell type and time point are not known. CDR3 in amino acids: CAWSVLFGNQPQHF. CDR3 nucleotides: TGTGCCTGGAGTGTACTTTTCGGCAATCAGCCCCAGCATTTT.